The T cell receptor (beta chain) under discussion was sequenced for a study of blood T cell repertoires in COVID-19. Overall study context: Researchers got acute and convalescent COVID-19 samples from the United States, Italy and Spain.

This table comes from immunoSEQ multiplex PCR, and its TCRdb copy is limited to in-frame clones, with some not included. Of 250,000 to 400,000 clones detected, approximately 89% appear once; the ten largest clones hold 1.5% to 2%. The specimen sequenced was peripheral blood. This TCR came from a woman in her 30s with COVID-19, enrolled during active disease.

In nucleotides, the CDR3 is TGTGCCAGCAGTTACGCAGCGGGGGCTGCTACGTATGAGCAGTTCTTC. Translated, it gives CASSYAAGAATYEQFF. The rearrangement uses TRBV6-5 and TRBJ2-1, with TRBD2 identical over 8 bases. The CDR3 has 16 residues. Per germline, CDR1 MNHEY and CDR2 SVGAGI. V was clipped by 2 bases and J by 8 bases; unmatched bases: 11.